These 13 T cell receptor beta chains came from one sample sequenced in a study of T cell responses to AZD1222 COVID-19 vaccine. TCRdb's table, derived via immunoSEQ multiplex PCR, lists solely in-frame clones and lacks some. The sample yields some 120,000 clones, approximately 90% seen once. Sample: peripheral blood, taken on day 0 of AZD1222 vaccination. All receptors derive from an adult in good health.

The V gene is TRBV5-1, the J gene TRBJ1-2; 12 bases align to TRBD1. Germline V gene sequence: CDR1 SGHRS, CDR2 YFSETQ. J gave up 0 bases and V 5 bases, and 5 bases lay outside the gene matches. The CDR3 covers 16 residues. The CDR3 DNA reads as TGCGCCAGCAGAAAGGGACAGGGGGCCTCTAACTATGGCTACACCTTC. Translating it yields CASRKGQGASNYGYTF.

The chain uses TRBV29-1 and TRBJ2-5; no definite D call. V was shortened by 3 bases and J by 4 bases, with 9 bases between the two germline ends. The germline V gene has CDR1 SQVTM and CDR2 ANQGSEA. The CDR3 loop spans 12 amino acids. The CDR3, as DNA: TGCAGCGTTGACGCCAAGAGAGAGACCCAGTACTTC. This encodes CSVDAKRETQYF. The entire variable domain, with the rest obtained from reference TRBV29-1 and TRBJ2-5, is as follows: SAVISQKPSRDICQRGTSLTIQCQVDSQVTMMFWYRQQPGQSLTLIATANQGSEATYESGFVIDKFPISRPNLTFSTLTVSNMSPEDSSIYLCSVDAKRETQYFGPGTRLLVL.

The V call is TRBV4-1, the J call TRBJ1-5, with TRBD1 identical over 9 bases. Germline CDR1 MGHRA, CDR2 YSYEKL. The CDR3 is made up of 14 amino acids. The V gene end was trimmed by 6 bases and the J gene end by 5 bases; junction bases not matched to a gene: 5. This chain's CDR3 is CASRGQGPYQPQHF. CDR3 bases: TGCGCCAGCAGGGGACAGGGACCCTATCAGCCCCAGCATTTT.

Turning to this clone: Other DNA sequences from this sample encode an identical CDR3 as well. This rearrangement joins TRBV9 to TRBJ2-3; no clear D gene. V lost 0 bases and J 6 bases, leaving 8 bases between the germline ends. Per germline, CDR1 SGDLS and CDR2 YYNGEE. This CDR3 region has 13 residues. CDR3 nucleotides: TGTGCCAGCAGCGTAGGTTCACCGGATACGCAGTATTTT. Translated: CASSVGSPDTQYF.

This chain links TRBV6-5 with TRBJ2-7; D is unclear. Germline V lookup: CDR1 MNHEY, CDR2 SVGAGI. Trimming took off 7 bases at V and 4 bases at J, with 17 bases between the two ends. The CDR3 length is 14 residues. CDR3 nucleotide sequence: TGTGCCAGCACCGTAGCTCCGATCCGGTACGAGCAGTACTTC. Translating it yields CASTVAPIRYEQYF.

The V gene is TRBV7-9, the J gene TRBJ2-5; D ambiguous. The CDR3 runs 16 residues. V lost 0 bases and J 0 bases, leaving 11 bases between the germline ends. Per germline, CDR1 SEHNR and CDR2 FQNEAQ (reference sequence). The CDR3: CASSLAPLRYQETQYF. The CDR3 coding sequence is TGTGCCAGCAGCTTAGCTCCCCTACGGTACCAAGAGACCCAGTACTTC.

This clone was found a few times. The V and J genes are TRBV7-3 and TRBJ2-7; the D gene could be TRBD1 or TRBD2 (5 bases each). CDR1 and CDR2 from the germline V gene are SGHTA and FQGTGA. Trimming removed 5 bases at V and 0 bases at J, with 14 bases between. The CDR3 extends over 15 amino acids. The CDR3 nucleotides read TGTGCCAGCAGCCTAGGGCCAGGGAGCTCCTACGAGCAGTACTTC. It specifies CASSLGPGSSYEQYF.

The chain links TRBV6-5 to TRBJ2-7, with unresolved D. V was shortened by 6 bases and J by 0 bases, with 12 bases between the two germline ends. This CDR3 has 14 amino acids. CDR1 is MNHEY, CDR2 SVGAGI, per germline. As DNA, the CDR3 is TGTGCCAGCAGCCCACGGGTCGCCTCCTACGAGCAGTACTTC. This encodes CASSPRVASYEQYF.

This chain links TRBV6-1 with TRBJ2-7; TRBD2 matches 7 bases. Per germline, CDR1 MNHNS and CDR2 SASEGT. With 4 bases clipped from V and 6 bases from J, the junction kept 18 bases outside the gene matches. The CDR3 loop spans 17 amino acids. The CDR3, as DNA: TGTGCCAGCAGTGTGGCAGCTAGCGGAAAAGCAAGGGCCGAGCAGTACTTC. It translates to CASSVAASGKARAEQYF.

The chain joins TRBV28 to TRBJ2-7, with D uncertain. Germline V gene lookup returns CDR1 MDHEN and CDR2 SYDVKM. The V and J ends lost 3 bases and 4 bases respectively, with 34 bases between them. The CDR3 extends over 21 amino acids. This CDR3 reads CASSLPQNTRRSGKVTYEQYF. The DNA of the CDR3 is TGTGCCAGCAGTTTGCCCCAAAACACCCGGCGGAGTGGGAAGGTGACTTACGAGCAGTACTTC.

The chain links TRBV19 to TRBJ2-4, with TRBD2 matching 10 bases. Trimming cost V 5 bases and J 5 bases; bases outside gene matches: 15. The CDR3 consists of 18 residues. CDR1 and CDR2 (germline): LNHDA, SQIVND (reference sequence). CDR3 DNA sequence: TGTGCCAGTAGTCTATATGGGCTAGCGGGAGCAATGGAAAACATTCAGTACTTC. Its translation: CASSLYGLAGAMENIQYF.

This sequence joins TRBV14 and TRBJ2-3; D might be TRBD1 (6 bases). V lost 4 bases and J lost 4, with 18 bases in between. Germline V lookup: CDR1 SGHDN, CDR2 FVKESK. The CDR3 loop spans 16 amino acids. The CDR3, as DNA: TGTGCCAGCAGCCCCGGACAGATAAGGTTTCCAGATACGCAGTATTTT. This codes for CASSPGQIRFPDTQYF.

The chain has TRBV18 and TRBJ2-4; 10 bases map to TRBD1. This CDR3 is built from 15 residues. Trimming removed 3 bases from V and 7 bases from J; junction bases left unmatched: 6. CDR1 and CDR2 (germline): KGHSH, LQKENI. CDR3 protein: CASSPSPGQGNIQYF. In DNA form, the CDR3 reads TGTGCCAGCTCACCCTCCCCGGGACAGGGGAACATTCAGTACTTC.